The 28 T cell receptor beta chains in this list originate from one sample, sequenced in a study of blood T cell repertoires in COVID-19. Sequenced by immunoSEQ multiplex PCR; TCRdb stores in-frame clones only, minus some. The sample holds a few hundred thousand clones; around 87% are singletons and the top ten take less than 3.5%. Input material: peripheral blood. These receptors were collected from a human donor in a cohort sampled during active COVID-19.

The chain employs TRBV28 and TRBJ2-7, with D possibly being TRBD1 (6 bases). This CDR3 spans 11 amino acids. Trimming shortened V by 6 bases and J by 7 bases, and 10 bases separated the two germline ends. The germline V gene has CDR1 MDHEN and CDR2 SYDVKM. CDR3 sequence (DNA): TGTGCCAGCAGGCAGGGGCGGGAGCAGTACTTC. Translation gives CASRQGREQYF.

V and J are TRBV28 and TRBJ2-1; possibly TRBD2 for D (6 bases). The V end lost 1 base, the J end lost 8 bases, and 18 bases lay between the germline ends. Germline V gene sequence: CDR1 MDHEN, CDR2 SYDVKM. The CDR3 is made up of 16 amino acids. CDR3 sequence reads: CASSLSSLAGRHEQFF. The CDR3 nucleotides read TGTGCCAGCAGTTTATCCTCCCTGGCAGGGAGGCATGAGCAGTTCTTC.

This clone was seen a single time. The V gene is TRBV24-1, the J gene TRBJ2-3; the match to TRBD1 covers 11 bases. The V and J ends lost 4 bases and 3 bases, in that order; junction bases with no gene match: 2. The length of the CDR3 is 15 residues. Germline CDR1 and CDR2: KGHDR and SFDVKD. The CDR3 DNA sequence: TGTGCCACCAGTGAAGGGACAGGGGGAACAGATACGCAGTATTTT. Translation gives CATSEGTGGTDTQYF.

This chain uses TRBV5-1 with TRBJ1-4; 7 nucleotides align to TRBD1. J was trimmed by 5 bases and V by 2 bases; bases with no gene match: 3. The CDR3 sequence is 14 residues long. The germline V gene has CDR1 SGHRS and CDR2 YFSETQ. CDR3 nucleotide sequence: TGCGCCAGCAGCTTCGGGGGACAGAATGAAAAACTGTTTTTT. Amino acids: CASSFGGQNEKLFF.

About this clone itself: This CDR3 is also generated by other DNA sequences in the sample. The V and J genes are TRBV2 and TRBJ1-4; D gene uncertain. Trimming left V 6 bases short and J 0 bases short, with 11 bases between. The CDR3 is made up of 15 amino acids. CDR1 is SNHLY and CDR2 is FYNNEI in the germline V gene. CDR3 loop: CASSADTSTNEKLFF. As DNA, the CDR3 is TGTGCCAGCAGCGCCGACACATCAACTAATGAAAAACTGTTTTTT.

The chain's CDR3 is CASSIRDQETQYF. CDR3 DNA sequence: TGTGCCAGTAGTATACGAGATCAAGAGACCCAGTACTTC. This rearrangement joins TRBV19 to TRBJ2-5; the D is unclear. Trimming stripped 2 bases from V and 2 bases from J, with 6 bases between. The CDR3 extends over 13 amino acids. The V gene's germline CDR1 is LNHDA and CDR2 SQIVND (reference sequence).

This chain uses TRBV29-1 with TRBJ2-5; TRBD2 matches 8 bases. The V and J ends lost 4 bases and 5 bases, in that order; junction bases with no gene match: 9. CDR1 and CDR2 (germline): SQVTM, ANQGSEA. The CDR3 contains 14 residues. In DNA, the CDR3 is TGCAGCGTTGTAATTAGCGGGGTGCGGGAGACCCAGTACTTC. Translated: CSVVISGVRETQYF.

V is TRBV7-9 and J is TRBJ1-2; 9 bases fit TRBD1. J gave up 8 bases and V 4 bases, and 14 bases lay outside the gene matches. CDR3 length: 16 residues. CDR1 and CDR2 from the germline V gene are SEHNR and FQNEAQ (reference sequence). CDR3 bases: TGTGCCAGCAGCTCGACATTTACAGGGGGCGGGAAAGGCTACACCTTC. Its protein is CASSSTFTGGGKGYTF.

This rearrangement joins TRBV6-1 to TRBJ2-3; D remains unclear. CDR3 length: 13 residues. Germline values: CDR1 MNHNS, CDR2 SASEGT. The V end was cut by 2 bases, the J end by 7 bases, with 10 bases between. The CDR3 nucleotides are TGTGCCAGCAGTGAAATTAGAGGAAATACGCAGTATTTT. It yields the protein CASSEIRGNTQYF.

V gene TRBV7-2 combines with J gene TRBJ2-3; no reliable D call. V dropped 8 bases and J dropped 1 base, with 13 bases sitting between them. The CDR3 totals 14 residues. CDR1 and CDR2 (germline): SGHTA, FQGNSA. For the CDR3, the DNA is TGTGCCAGCGGGCCCCTTCTTGGCACAGATACGCAGTATTTT. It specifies CASGPLLGTDTQYF.

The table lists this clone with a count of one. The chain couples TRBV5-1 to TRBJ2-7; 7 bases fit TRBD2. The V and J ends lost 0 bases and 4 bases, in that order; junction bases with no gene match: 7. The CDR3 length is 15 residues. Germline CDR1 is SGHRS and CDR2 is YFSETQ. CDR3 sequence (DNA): TGCGCCAGCAGCTTGGGGGGCGGGAGCGGATACGAGCAGTACTTC. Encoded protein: CASSLGGGSGYEQYF.

CDR3 sequence: CASSPSGIVYNEQFF. The DNA for the CDR3 is TGTGCCAGCAGCCCCAGCGGGATTGTATACAATGAGCAGTTCTTC. This chain links TRBV7-8 with TRBJ2-1; 7 bases line up with TRBD2. Per the germline V gene, CDR1 is SGHVS and CDR2 is FQNEAQ. J lost 4 bases, V lost 5 bases, and 8 bases had no gene match. CDR3 length: 15 residues.

The CDR3 region is CAISGIRTGGADTQYF. The DNA of the CDR3 is TGTGCCATCAGTGGAATTCGGACAGGGGGCGCAGATACGCAGTATTTT. This chain connects TRBV10-3 to TRBJ2-3; 11 nucleotides match TRBD1. CDR1 and CDR2 (germline): ENHRY, SYGVKD. This CDR3 region has 16 residues. Germline trimming cut 4 bases from V and 4 bases from J; bases unmatched to any gene: 7.

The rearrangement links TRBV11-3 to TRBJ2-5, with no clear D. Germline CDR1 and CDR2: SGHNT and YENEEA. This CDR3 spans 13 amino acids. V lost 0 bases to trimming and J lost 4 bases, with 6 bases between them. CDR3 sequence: CASSLDLGETQYF. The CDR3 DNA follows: TGTGCCAGCAGCTTAGATCTAGGAGAGACCCAGTACTTC.

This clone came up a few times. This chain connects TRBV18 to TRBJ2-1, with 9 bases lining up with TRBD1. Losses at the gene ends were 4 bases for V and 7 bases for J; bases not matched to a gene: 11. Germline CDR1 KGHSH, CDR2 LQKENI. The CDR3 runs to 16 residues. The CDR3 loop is CASSRNPGQGKNEQFF. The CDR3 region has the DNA TGTGCCAGCTCACGAAACCCGGGACAGGGAAAGAATGAGCAGTTCTTC.

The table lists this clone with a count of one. CDR3 nucleotides: TGCGCCAGCAGCCACGTCCTGCGGTCCCAAGAGACCCAGTACTTC. Translation: CASSHVLRSQETQYF. The chain recombines TRBV4-1 with TRBJ2-5; D not certain. V was trimmed by 3 bases and J by 1 base, leaving 12 bases between them. The CDR3 totals 15 residues. Germline assignment: CDR1 MGHRA and CDR2 YSYEKL.

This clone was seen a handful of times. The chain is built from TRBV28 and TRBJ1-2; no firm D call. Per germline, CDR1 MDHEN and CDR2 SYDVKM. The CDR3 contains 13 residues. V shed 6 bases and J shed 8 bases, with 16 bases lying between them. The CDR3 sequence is CASRPTAAGGYTF. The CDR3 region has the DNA TGTGCCAGCAGGCCGACCGCCGCGGGAGGCTACACCTTC.

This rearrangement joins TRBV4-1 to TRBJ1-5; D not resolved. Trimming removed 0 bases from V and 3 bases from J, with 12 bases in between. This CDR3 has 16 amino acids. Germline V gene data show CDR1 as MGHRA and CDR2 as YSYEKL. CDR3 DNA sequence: TGCGCCAGCAGCCAAGAAGCCTCCGGTCCCAATCAGCCCCAGCATTTT. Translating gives CASSQEASGPNQPQHF.

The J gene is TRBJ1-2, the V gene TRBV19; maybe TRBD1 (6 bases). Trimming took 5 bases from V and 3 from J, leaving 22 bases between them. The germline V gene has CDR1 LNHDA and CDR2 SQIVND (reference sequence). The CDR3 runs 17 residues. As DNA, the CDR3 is TGTGCCAGTAGTTATAAAACCGGGACAACTGGTGACTATGGCTACACCTTC. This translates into CASSYKTGTTGDYGYTF.

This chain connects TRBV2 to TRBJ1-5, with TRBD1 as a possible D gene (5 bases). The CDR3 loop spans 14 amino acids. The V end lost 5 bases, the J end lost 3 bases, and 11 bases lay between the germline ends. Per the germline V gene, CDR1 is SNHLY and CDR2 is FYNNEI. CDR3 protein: CASSPRTTNQPQHF. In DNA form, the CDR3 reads TGTGCCAGCAGTCCTCGGACAACCAATCAGCCCCAGCATTTT.

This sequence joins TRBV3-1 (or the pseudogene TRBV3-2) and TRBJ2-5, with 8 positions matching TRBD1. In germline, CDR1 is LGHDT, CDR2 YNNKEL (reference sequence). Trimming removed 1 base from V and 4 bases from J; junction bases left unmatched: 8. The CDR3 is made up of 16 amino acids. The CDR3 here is CASSQATRDRIETQYF. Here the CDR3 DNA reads TGTGCCAGCAGCCAAGCGACTAGGGACAGGATAGAGACCCAGTACTTC.

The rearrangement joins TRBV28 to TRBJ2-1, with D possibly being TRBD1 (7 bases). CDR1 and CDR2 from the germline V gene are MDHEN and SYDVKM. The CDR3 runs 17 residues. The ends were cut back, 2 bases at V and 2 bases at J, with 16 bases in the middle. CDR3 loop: CASSLLARRGPYNEQFF. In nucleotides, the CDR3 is TGTGCCAGCAGTTTACTAGCTCGGAGGGGGCCCTACAATGAGCAGTTCTTC.

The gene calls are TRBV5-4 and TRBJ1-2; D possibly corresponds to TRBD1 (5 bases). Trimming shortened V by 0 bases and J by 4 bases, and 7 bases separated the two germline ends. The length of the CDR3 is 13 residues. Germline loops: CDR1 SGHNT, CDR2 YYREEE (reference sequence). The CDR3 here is CASSLAGLYGYTF. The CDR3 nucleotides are TGTGCCAGCAGCTTGGCAGGGCTCTATGGCTACACCTTC.

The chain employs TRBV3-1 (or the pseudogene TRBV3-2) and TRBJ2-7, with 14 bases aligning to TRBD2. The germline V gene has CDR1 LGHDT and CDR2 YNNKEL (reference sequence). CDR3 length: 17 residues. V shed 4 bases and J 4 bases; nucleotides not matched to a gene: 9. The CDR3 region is CASSPAGTSGSGYEQYF. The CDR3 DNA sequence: TGTGCCAGCAGCCCCGCCGGGACTAGCGGGAGCGGATACGAGCAGTACTTC.

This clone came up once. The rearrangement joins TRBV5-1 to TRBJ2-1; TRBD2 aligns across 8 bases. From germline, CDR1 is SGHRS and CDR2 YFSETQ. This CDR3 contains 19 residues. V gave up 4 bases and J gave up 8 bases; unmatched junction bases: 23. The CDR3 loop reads CASSRSRLATPPGGDEQFF. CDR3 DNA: TGCGCCAGCAGCCGATCGAGACTAGCGACTCCACCCGGGGGGGATGAGCAGTTCTTC.

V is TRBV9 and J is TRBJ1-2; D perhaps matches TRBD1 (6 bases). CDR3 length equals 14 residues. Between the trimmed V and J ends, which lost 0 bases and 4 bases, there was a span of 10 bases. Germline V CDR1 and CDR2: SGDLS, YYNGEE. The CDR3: CASSVAGEAYGYTF. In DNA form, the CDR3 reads TGTGCCAGCAGCGTAGCAGGGGAAGCCTATGGCTACACCTTC.

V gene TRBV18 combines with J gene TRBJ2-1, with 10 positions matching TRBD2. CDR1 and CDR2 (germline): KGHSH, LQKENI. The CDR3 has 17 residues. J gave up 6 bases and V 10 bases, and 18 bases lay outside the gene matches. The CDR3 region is CATARRHGAGGPNEQFF. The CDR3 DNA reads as TGTGCCACCGCAAGAAGGCACGGAGCGGGGGGGCCCAATGAGCAGTTCTTC. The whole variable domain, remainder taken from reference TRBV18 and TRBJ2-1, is NAGVMQNPRHLVRRRGQEARLRCSPMKGHSHVYWYRQLPEEGLKFMVYLQKENIIDESGMPKERFSAEFPKEGPSILRIQQVVRGDSAAYFCATARRHGAGGPNEQFFGPGTRLTVL.

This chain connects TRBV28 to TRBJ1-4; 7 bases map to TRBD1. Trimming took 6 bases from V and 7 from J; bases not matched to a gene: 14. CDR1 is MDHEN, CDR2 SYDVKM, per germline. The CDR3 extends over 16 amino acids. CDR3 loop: CASSPSPGQNTEKLFF. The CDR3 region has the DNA TGTGCCAGCAGCCCCTCTCCGGGACAGAATACTGAAAAACTGTTTTTT.